This T cell receptor (beta chain) was recovered during a study of spatial heterogeneity in lung cancer. Germline CDR1 and CDR2: SGHAT and FQNNGV. The V gene end was trimmed by 2 bases and the J gene end by 8 bases; junction bases not matched to a gene: 14. The CDR3 runs to 18 residues. Documented time point: sample taken at primary tumor resection. Each CDR3 protein is one row after TCRdb ran MiXCR on the 5' RACE reads. The sample contains approximately 39,000 distinct CDR3 sequences, about 7% of which appear only once. By share of the sample, this clonotype is medium-sized. The sequences come from PBMCs, collected at surgery. This receptor was obtained from a female donor with early-stage non-small cell lung cancer. The V and J genes are TRBV11-2 and TRBJ2-1; 11 positions agree with TRBD2. The CDR3 region is CASSLTAGLAGNGYEQFF. The CDR3 region has the DNA TGTGCCAGCAGCTTAACTGCCGGACTAGCGGGTAATGGTTATGAGCAGTTCTTC.